The rows below give T cell receptor beta chains drawn from one sample of a study of persistence of HIV-infected CD4 T cells. Data came from immunoSEQ multiplex PCR; TCRdb stores just in-frame clones and leaves some out. Found here are about 20,000 clones, less than 75% of them singletons; the top ten hold 1.9%. No antigen has been identified for these receptors. This material consisted of CD4+ T cells sorted from PBMCs after 18-hour stimulation, taken from a patient who received antiretroviral therapy. The origin of the receptors is an adult woman with HIV who was CMV-seropositive. Both conserved end residues are part of each CDR3. The D gene is left open where the match is weak. Expanded clones get a size class; other rows say once, few or many, or leave the size out.

J gene,D gene,clone size,V gene,CDR3 protein,CDR3 DNA
TRBJ1-6,.,.,TRBV4-1,CASSPGWSYNSPLHF,TGCGCCAGCAGCCCCGGGTGGTCCTATAATTCACCCCTCCACTTT
TRBJ1-1,.,.,TRBV3-1/TRBV3-2,CASSYLNTEAFF,TGTGCCAGCAGCTACTTGAACACTGAAGCTTTCTTT
TRBJ2-2,.,.,TRBV5-1,CASSISGEPPTGELFF,TGCGCCAGCAGCATTTCAGGCGAGCCACCCACCGGGGAGCTGTTTTTT
TRBJ1-4,TRBD1,medium-sized,TRBV18,CASSPQGTVDEKLFF,TGTGCCAGCTCACCACAAGGGACAGTTGATGAAAAACTGTTTTTT
TRBJ2-3,TRBD2,.,TRBV9,CASSSGTSGSLSTDTQYF,TGTGCCAGCAGCTCCGGGACTAGCGGATCACTAAGCACAGATACGCAGTATTTT
TRBJ1-5,.,.,TRBV18,CASSPPTQTSNQPQHF,TGTGCCAGCTCACCACCGACACAGACTAGCAATCAGCCCCAGCATTTT
TRBJ2-7,.,.,TRBV7-6,CASSPPGYEQYF,TGTGCCAGCAGCCCACCCGGGTACGAGCAGTACTTC
TRBJ1-2,.,.,TRBV30,CASSSGANYGYTF,TGTGCAAGCTCGTCAGGGGCTAACTATGGCTACACCTTC
TRBJ2-1,TRBD1,.,TRBV7-3,CASSPKIGQGNEQFF,TGTGCCAGCAGCCCAAAGATCGGACAGGGGAATGAGCAGTTCTTC
TRBJ2-7,TRBD1,few,TRBV2,CASSTGTGEQYF,TGTGCCAGCAGCACCGGGACAGGCGAGCAGTACTTC
TRBJ1-4,.,.,TRBV27,CASSSGGAFNEKLFF,TGTGCCAGCAGTTCCGGCGGAGCCTTTAATGAAAAACTGTTTTTT
TRBJ2-1,.,.,TRBV5-4,CASSPGGRGEQFF,TGTGCCAGCAGCCCGGGGGGCCGGGGTGAGCAGTTCTTC
TRBJ1-1,.,.,TRBV9,CASSAGGGGVNTEAFF,TGTGCCAGCAGCGCCGGAGGGGGAGGGGTGAACACTGAAGCTTTCTTT
TRBJ1-1,TRBD1,.,TRBV7-2,CASSLGDRGSEAFF,TGTGCCAGCAGCTTAGGGGACAGGGGTTCGGAAGCTTTCTTT
TRBJ2-1,.,.,TRBV13,CASSLSQGSYNEQFF,TGTGCCAGCAGCTTAAGTCAGGGCTCCTACAATGAGCAGTTCTTC
TRBJ1-1,.,.,TRBV25-1,CASRTVVNTEAFF,TGTGCCAGCAGGACAGTTGTAAACACTGAAGCTTTCTTT
TRBJ1-1,TRBD1,.,TRBV9,CASSVETGATNTEAFF,TGTGCCAGCAGCGTCGAGACAGGGGCGACGAACACTGAAGCTTTCTTT
TRBJ2-2,TRBD2,.,TRBV20-1,CSASLAGGPFGELFF,TGCAGTGCTAGTCTAGCGGGGGGGCCTTTCGGGGAGCTGTTTTTT
TRBJ2-5,.,.,TRBV7-7,CASSSTPGGGGETQYF,TGTGCCAGCAGCTCAACCCCGGGAGGGGGCGGAGAGACCCAGTACTTC
TRBJ2-1,.,.,TRBV6-5,CASSRDSRNEQFF,TGTGCCAGCAGCCGGGACTCTAGGAATGAGCAGTTCTTC
TRBJ2-1,.,medium-sized,TRBV5-1,CASSLERGRDLYNEQFF,TGCGCCAGCAGCTTGGAGAGGGGGCGGGATTTATACAATGAGCAGTTCTTC
TRBJ2-3,TRBD2,few,TRBV9,CASSVGGGASDTQYF,TGTGCCAGCAGCGTAGGCGGGGGGGCCTCAGATACGCAGTATTTT
TRBJ1-6,.,.,TRBV6-1,CASSEVMVRGSPLHF,TGTGCCAGCAGTGAAGTGATGGTAAGGGGTTCACCCCTCCACTTT